Presented here are 32 T cell receptor beta chains from one specimen sequenced in a study of spatial heterogeneity in lung cancer. TCRdb ran MiXCR on the 5' RACE reads and lists one entry per CDR3 protein. The sample has some 21,000 distinct CDR3 sequences, about 3% seen once. Documented time point: sample taken at primary tumor resection. Sequences were derived from PBMCs, sampled at surgery. These receptor sequences come from a female donor with early-stage non-small cell lung cancer.

This clonotype was seen ten or more times. The chain links TRBV7-8 to TRBJ2-7, with a tentative D call TRBD2 (5 bases). V lost 4 bases and J 6 bases, leaving 13 bases between the germline ends. The CDR3 spans 13 residues. Germline V CDR1 and CDR2: SGHVS, FQNEAQ. The CDR3 DNA reads TGTGCCAGCAGCTCGGCGCTGGCGGGCGAGCAGTACTTC. Translating it yields CASSSALAGEQYF.

This clonotype was counted at least ten times. The J gene is TRBJ2-3, the V gene TRBV20-1; TRBD2 matches at 7 bases. Germline V gives CDR1 DFQATT, CDR2 SNEGSKA (reference sequence). CDR3 size: 13 residues. After removal of 5 bases from V and 0 bases from J, the junction contained 2 bases not matched to a gene. CDR3 coding DNA: TGCAGTGCTGGTAGCGGGAGCACAGATACGCAGTATTTT. It codes for CSAGSGSTDTQYF.

This clonotype occurred many times. The rearrangement joins TRBV7-3 to TRBJ1-5; unclear D gene. Per the germline V gene, CDR1 is SGHTA and CDR2 is FQGTGA. The CDR3 is 18 residues long. The germline V and J ends were trimmed by 7 bases and 7 bases, with 29 bases remaining between them. The CDR3 here is CASTPVSPGTSREQPQHF. CDR3 bases: TGTGCCAGCACCCCTGTCTCTCCAGGAACCAGTCGGGAACAGCCCCAGCATTTT.

The table lists this clonotype with a few counts. J is TRBJ2-7 and V is TRBV6-5, with 8 nucleotides matching TRBD2. Germline assignment: CDR1 MNHEY and CDR2 SVGAGI. This CDR3 is 18 amino acids long. The J segment lost 2 bases and the V segment lost 2 bases, leaving 14 bases of the junction unmatched. CDR3 bases: TGTGCCAGCAGTTACGGAGCCCGGAGAGCGGGAGTCGCCTACGAGCAGTACTTC. Protein sequence: CASSYGARRAGVAYEQYF.

With respect to this clonotype: A much more abundant neighbour one base away suggests this may be a read error. Lacking the conserved final phenylalanine or tryptophan, this CDR3 likely reflects a read error. The CDR3 bases are TGCAGCGTGGAACTAGACAGATCCTACGAGCAGTACCTC. Translation: CSVELDRSYEQYL. The chain recombines TRBV29-1 with TRBJ2-7; either TRBD1 or TRBD2 may supply D (5 bases each). Germline CDR1 reads SQVTM; CDR2 reads ANQGSEA. The CDR3 runs 13 residues. With 6 bases removed from V and 1 base from J, the gap between germline ends came to 13 bases.

This clonotype was picked up many times. The J gene is TRBJ2-3, the V gene TRBV9; 11 nucleotides agree with TRBD2. Germline assignment: CDR1 SGDLS and CDR2 YYNGEE. The CDR3 is 19 amino acids. V was clipped by 3 bases and J by 2 bases; unmatched bases: 14. The DNA for the CDR3 is TGTGCCAGCAGCGCCCTGGGACTAGCGGAAACTTTATACACAGATACGCAGTATTTT. It translates to CASSALGLAETLYTDTQYF.

This clonotype was seen repeatedly, ten times or more. V usage is TRBV6-6 and J usage is TRBJ2-6; no firm D call. V was clipped by 6 bases and J by 2 bases, with 17 bases between them. Germline assignment: CDR1 MNHNY and CDR2 SVGAGI (reference sequence). CDR3 length: 17 residues. The DNA for the CDR3 is TGTGCCAGCAGCCCCCTTGACGCCAACGCTGGGGCCAACGTCCTGACTTTC. Its protein product is CASSPLDANAGANVLTF.

This clonotype appeared many times. This chain connects TRBV11-2 to TRBJ2-1; 11 nucleotides line up with TRBD2. The CDR3 runs to 15 residues. CDR1 and CDR2 from the germline V gene are SGHAT and FQNNGV. The ends lost 5 bases at V and 6 bases at J; junction bases unmatched: 6. The DNA for the CDR3 is TGTGCCAGCAGCCCGGGACTAGCGGAGCGCAATGAGCAGTTCTTC. It translates to CASSPGLAERNEQFF.

This clonotype was detected ten times or more. The chain couples TRBV7-3 to TRBJ2-2, with D maybe TRBD2 (6 bases). Germline V lookup: CDR1 SGHTA, CDR2 FQGTGA. V lost 6 bases and J 4 bases, leaving 18 bases between the germline ends. The CDR3 covers 16 residues. As DNA, the CDR3 is TGTGCCAGCAGTTTTAGCGGAACCATACGCACCGGGGAGCTGTTTTTT. This sequence encodes CASSFSGTIRTGELFF.

There are many counts of this clonotype. The genes are TRBV6-4 and TRBJ2-1; TRBD2 aligns across 14 bases. Germline CDR1 reads MRHNA; CDR2 reads SNTAGT. Trimming removed 3 bases from V and 9 bases from J; junction bases left unmatched: 4. The CDR3 runs to 15 residues. The CDR3, as DNA: TGTGCCAGCAGTGAGGGACTAGCGGGAGACAGTGAGCAGTTCTTC. Protein sequence: CASSEGLAGDSEQFF.

This clonotype was seen many times. V usage is TRBV19 and J usage is TRBJ2-1, with D perhaps TRBD1 or TRBD2 (5 bases each). This CDR3 is built from 15 residues. CDR1 is LNHDA and CDR2 is SQIVND in the germline V gene (reference sequence). Deletions cut 3 bases from V and 2 bases from J, with 11 bases between. The CDR3: CASSIGAEPYNEQFF. The CDR3 DNA is TGTGCCAGTAGTATCGGGGCGGAGCCCTACAATGAGCAGTTCTTC.

This clonotype was observed at least ten times. The genes are TRBV19 and TRBJ1-2, with 8 nucleotides matching TRBD1. The J segment lost 3 bases and the V segment lost 5 bases, leaving 8 bases of the junction unmatched. The CDR3 has 15 residues. Germline V gene data show CDR1 as LNHDA and CDR2 as SQIVND (reference sequence). This chain's CDR3 is CASSPPGQAYYGYTF. The CDR3 DNA follows: TGTGCCAGTAGTCCCCCGGGACAGGCGTACTATGGCTACACCTTC.

In regard to this clonotype: Mismatch with germline at one junction end may stem from a read error. This chain uses TRBV19 with TRBJ1-1; possibly TRBD1 for D (5 bases). The CDR3 is made up of 13 amino acids. The germline V gene encodes CDR1 LNHDA and CDR2 SQIVND (reference sequence). In DNA, the CDR3 is TGTGCCAGTTGTATGGGGGTGGCACTTGAAGCTTTCTTT. Amino acid sequence: CASCMGVALEAFF.

In this sample, this clonotype turned up many times. This CDR3 is CASNRAGNTEAFF. CDR3 sequence (DNA): TGTGCCAGTAACAGGGCAGGTAATACTGAAGCTTTCTTT. The chain employs TRBV19 and TRBJ1-1; D perhaps matches TRBD1 (6 bases). With 7 bases removed from V and 5 bases from J, the gap between germline ends came to 14 bases. Germline lookup yields CDR1 LNHDA and CDR2 SQIVND (reference sequence). The CDR3 is made up of 13 amino acids. Looking up the rest from reference TRBV19 and TRBJ1-1 gives the full variable domain: DGGITQSPKYLFRKEGQNVTLSCEQNLNHDAMYWYRQDPGQGLRLIYYSQIVNDFQKGDIAEGYSVSREKKESFPLTVTSAQKNPTAFYLCASNRAGNTEAFFGQGTRLTVV.

This clonotype was seen at least ten times. CDR3 nucleotides: TGTGCCAGCAGCTCGGACCGGAACACCGGGGAGCTGTTTTTT. Residues: CASSSDRNTGELFF. The V and J genes are TRBV7-8 and TRBJ2-2; D is unresolved. Trimming stripped 4 bases from V and 1 base from J, with 7 bases between. The CDR3 runs 14 residues. Germline V CDR1 and CDR2: SGHVS, FQNEAQ.

This clonotype has ten or more counts. The chain combines TRBV28 with TRBJ1-1; D remains ambiguous. CDR1 MDHEN and CDR2 SYDVKM come from the germline V gene. V was shortened by 8 bases and J by 5 bases, with 15 bases between the two germline ends. There are 13 residues in the CDR3. CDR3 in amino acids: CASGSGRATEAFF. The CDR3 coding sequence is TGTGCCAGCGGGAGCGGCCGGGCAACTGAAGCTTTCTTT. Using reference TRBV28 and TRBJ1-1 for the parts outside the CDR3, the full variable domain is DVKVTQSSRYLVKRTGEKVFLECVQDMDHENMFWYRQDPGLGLRLIYFSYDVKMKEKGDIPEGYSVSREKKERFSLILESASTNQTSMYLCASGSGRATEAFFGQGTRLTVV.

This clonotype has ten or more counts. The J gene is TRBJ2-1, the V gene TRBV7-9; 7 nucleotides align to TRBD2. J was trimmed by 0 bases and V by 5 bases; bases with no gene match: 10. The CDR3 has 17 amino acids. CDR1 and CDR2 from the germline V gene are SEHNR and FQNEAQ (reference sequence). In DNA, the CDR3 is TGTGCCAGCAGCGGTAGTACGGGGGGTGGCTCCTACAATGAGCAGTTCTTC. This encodes CASSGSTGGGSYNEQFF. Full variable domain (rest looked up from reference TRBV7-9 and TRBJ2-1): DTGVSQNPRHKITKRGQNVTFRCDPISEHNRLYWYRQTLGQGPEFLTYFQNEAQLEKSRLLSDRFSAERPKGSFSTLEIQRTEQGDSAMYLCASSGSTGGGSYNEQFFGPGTRLTVL.

The chain recombines TRBV24-1 with TRBJ1-2; TRBD1 matches 7 bases. The CDR3 covers 14 residues. Per germline, CDR1 KGHDR and CDR2 SFDVKD. V lost 3 bases to trimming and J lost 4 bases; unmatched junction nucleotides: 4. The CDR3 DNA is TGTGCCACCAGTGATCGGACAGGAGCCTATGGCTACACCTTC. This translates into CATSDRTGAYGYTF.

This clonotype was observed at least ten times. This chain links TRBV6-5 with TRBJ2-7; 9 bases fit TRBD1. CDR1 is MNHEY, CDR2 SVGAGI, per germline. Unmatched junction bases numbered 20, after V lost 6 bases and J lost 5 bases. The CDR3 is made up of 18 amino acids. CDR3 bases: TGTGCCAGCAGAAGGACAGGGGACCCTTTCCTGGATCGAGACGAGCAGTACTTC. Encoded protein: CASRRTGDPFLDRDEQYF.

The chain links TRBV18 to TRBJ2-7, with a tentative D call TRBD1 (6 bases). Germline lookup yields CDR1 KGHSH and CDR2 LQKENI. There are 15 residues in the CDR3. Between the trimmed V and J ends, which lost 6 bases and 0 bases, there was a span of 15 bases. The chain's CDR3 is CASSIRGRFSYEQYF. CDR3 nucleotide sequence: TGTGCCAGCTCGATCAGGGGCCGTTTCTCCTACGAGCAGTACTTC.

This clonotype was observed at least ten times. Here the CDR3 DNA reads TGTGCCAGCAGTCCAGCGGGAGGGATGCCAGATACGCAGTATTTT. It encodes CASSPAGGMPDTQYF. The chain has TRBV3-1 and TRBJ2-3, with 10 bases that match TRBD2. Germline CDR1 is LGHDT and CDR2 is YNNKEL (reference sequence). V dropped 6 bases and J dropped 4; count of bases not matched to a gene: 7. CDR3 length equals 15 residues.

CDR3 protein: CASRRLAGGSEQYF. In nucleotides, the CDR3 is TGTGCCAGCAGAAGACTAGCGGGAGGAAGCGAGCAGTACTTC. J is TRBJ2-7 and V is TRBV6-5, with 13 bases lining up with TRBD2. The length of the CDR3 is 14 residues. V lost 6 bases, J lost 6 bases, and 5 bases stayed unmatched. In germline, CDR1 is MNHEY, CDR2 SVGAGI.

Note on this clonotype: A much larger clonotype is one base distant, so this may be a read error. CDR3 sequence (DNA): TGTGCCAGCGGCGACGCCCCCAGGGTCGACGAGCAGTACTTC. Translating gives CASGDAPRVDEQYF. The gene calls are TRBV7-9 and TRBJ2-7, with D maybe TRBD1 (5 bases). CDR3 length: 14 amino acids. Trimming shortened V by 8 bases and J by 5 bases, and 19 bases separated the two germline ends. Looked up from germline, CDR1 is SEHNR and CDR2 is FQNEAQ (reference sequence).

This clonotype is hyperexpanded (1% or more) in the sample. The V and J genes are TRBV3-1 and TRBJ2-3; 7 bases match TRBD2. This CDR3 spans 16 amino acids. CDR1 and CDR2 (germline): LGHDT, YNNKEL (reference sequence). Germline trimming cut 5 bases from V and 5 bases from J; bases unmatched to any gene: 13. The CDR3 coding sequence is TGTGCCAGCAGCGCCCTGGGGGGAGGGCATGAAGATACGCAGTATTTT. Its protein is CASSALGGGHEDTQYF.

This clonotype was detected many times. This sequence joins TRBV6-2 or TRBV6-3 and TRBJ1-5; D perhaps matches TRBD1 (6 bases). CDR1 is MNHEY, CDR2 SVGEGT, per germline. Trimming removed 5 bases from V and 3 bases from J, with 11 bases in between. CDR3 length: 14 amino acids. Here the CDR3 reads CASSARDNNQPQHF. CDR3 sequence (DNA): TGTGCCAGCAGTGCCCGGGACAACAATCAGCCCCAGCATTTT.

The sample holds many counts of this clonotype. The chain links TRBV7-2 to TRBJ1-4; D not certain. Trimming took off 5 bases at V and 2 bases at J, with 6 bases between the two ends. CDR3 length: 13 residues. Per the germline V gene, CDR1 is SGHTA and CDR2 is FQGNSA. CDR3 bases: TGTGCCAGCAGCAGAGGGACTAATGAAAAACTGTTTTTT. Its protein is CASSRGTNEKLFF.

The table lists this clonotype with many counts. The gene calls are TRBV7-3 and TRBJ2-1, with 9 bases lining up with TRBD1. The CDR3 has 16 residues. The junction had 5 bases not matched to a gene; V was cut back by 0 bases and J by 5 bases. Germline assignment: CDR1 SGHTA and CDR2 FQGTGA. CDR3 protein: CASSLTLTGGNNEQFF. The CDR3 DNA reads TGTGCCAGCAGCTTAACGCTGACAGGGGGAAACAATGAGCAGTTCTTC.

This clonotype occurred many times. The J gene is TRBJ1-1, the V gene TRBV5-6, with TRBD1 identical over 11 bases. The CDR3 covers 13 residues. Germline V lookup: CDR1 SGHDT, CDR2 YYEEEE. Losses at the gene ends were 3 bases for V and 6 bases for J; bases not matched to a gene: 1. Written as DNA, the CDR3 is TGTGCCAGCAGCTGGGACAGGGGGTCTGAAGCTTTCTTT. Its translation is CASSWDRGSEAFF.

The rearrangement joins TRBV4-1 to TRBJ1-5; D not certain. Trimming cost V 1 base and J 1 base, with 11 bases left between them. The CDR3 is made up of 16 amino acids. Per germline, CDR1 MGHRA and CDR2 YSYEKL. CDR3 in amino acids: CASSQVPEPSNQPQHF. CDR3 in DNA: TGCGCCAGCAGCCAAGTTCCAGAGCCGAGCAATCAGCCCCAGCATTTT.

By its share, this clonotype is medium-sized. The chain links TRBV2 to TRBJ1-2, with 9 bases aligning to TRBD1. V gave up 8 bases and J gave up 1 base; unmatched junction bases: 5. This CDR3 has 14 amino acids. Germline-derived CDR1 and CDR2 are SNHLY and FYNNEI. The CDR3 sequence is CASGTGTLNYGYTF. The DNA of the CDR3 is TGTGCCAGCGGGACAGGGACACTTAACTATGGCTACACCTTC.

This clonotype was observed a handful of times. The V call is TRBV7-9, the J call TRBJ2-1, with 11 positions matching TRBD2. Germline values: CDR1 SEHNR, CDR2 FQNEAQ (reference sequence). Trimming cost V 2 bases and J 6 bases; bases outside gene matches: 9. This CDR3 has 17 amino acids. Here the CDR3 reads CASSLPLGLAASNEQFF. CDR3 in DNA: TGTGCCAGCAGCTTACCACTGGGACTAGCGGCCTCCAATGAGCAGTTCTTC.

There are many counts of this clonotype. V usage is TRBV9 and J usage is TRBJ2-5; either TRBD1 or TRBD2 may fit D (6 bases each). The V gene's germline CDR1 is SGDLS and CDR2 YYNGEE. This CDR3 is 16 amino acids long. Trimming cost V 2 bases and J 1 base, with 15 bases left between them. The CDR3 is CASSVTEGGPQETQYF. DNA of the CDR3: TGTGCCAGCAGCGTGACGGAGGGGGGTCCCCAAGAGACCCAGTACTTC.